This passage covers 24 T cell receptor beta chains from one sample sequenced in a study of T cell responses to AZD1222 COVID-19 vaccine. This table comes from immunoSEQ multiplex PCR, and its TCRdb copy is limited to in-frame clones, with some not included. The sample has approximately 120,000 clones, nearly 95% seen once. The sequenced sample was peripheral blood, obtained on day 0 of AZD1222 vaccination. The receptors here all came from an adult in good health.

The chain recombines TRBV4-2 with TRBJ2-1; 12 bases fit TRBD2. V was clipped by 1 base and J by 9 bases; unmatched bases: 7. Germline CDR1 is LGHNA and CDR2 is YNFKEQ. The CDR3 runs to 16 residues. DNA of the CDR3: TGTGCCAGCAGCCAAGGGTCTAGCGGGGGGGGTAGTGAGCAGTTCTTC. Protein sequence: CASSQGSSGGGSEQFF.

The chain links TRBV2 to TRBJ2-4, with unresolved D. The ends were cut back, 3 bases at V and 2 bases at J, with 8 bases in the middle. The CDR3 contains 14 residues. Germline CDR1 SNHLY, CDR2 FYNNEI. The CDR3 sequence: CASSDWGSKNIQYF. In DNA form, the CDR3 reads TGTGCCAGCAGTGATTGGGGATCCAAAAACATTCAGTACTTC.

The rearrangement joins TRBV6-4 to TRBJ2-3, with 12 nucleotides matching TRBD2. V shed 5 bases, J shed 4 bases, and the junction held 4 bases outside the gene matches. There are 15 residues in the CDR3. CDR1 is MRHNA and CDR2 is SNTAGT in the germline V gene. The CDR3 DNA reads as TGTGCCAGCAGTAAGACTAGCGGGGGTGCAGATACGCAGTATTTT. It yields the protein CASSKTSGGADTQYF.

The J gene is TRBJ2-3, the V gene TRBV7-2; 12 nucleotides match TRBD2. V was pared by 5 bases and J by 2 bases, with 5 bases of the junction left unmatched. CDR1 is SGHTA, CDR2 FQGNSA, per germline. The CDR3 covers 16 residues. DNA for the CDR3: TGTGCCAGCAGCGTCCCTAGCGGGGGGGTCACAGATACGCAGTATTTT. This encodes CASSVPSGGVTDTQYF. The full variable domain, its missing parts supplied by reference TRBV7-2 and TRBJ2-3, is GAGVSQSPSNKVTEKGKDVELRCDPISGHTALYWYRQSLGQGLEFLIYFQGNSAPDKSGLPSDRFSAERTGGSVSTLTIQRTQQEDSAVYLCASSVPSGGVTDTQYFGPGTRLTVL.

V usage is TRBV10-3 and J usage is TRBJ1-2; weak D call: TRBD1 (5 bases). The CDR3 sequence is 14 residues long. Germline V gene sequence: CDR1 ENHRY, CDR2 SYGVKD. Between the trimmed V and J ends, which lost 3 bases and 4 bases, there was a span of 12 bases. Here the CDR3 reads CAISDLGGSYGYTF. The CDR3 bases are TGTGCCATCAGTGACCTTGGGGGATCCTATGGCTACACCTTC.

The chain employs TRBV25-1 and TRBJ1-1; a weak D match, TRBD1 (5 bases). V was pared by 5 bases and J by 0 bases, with 13 bases between. CDR3 length: 15 residues. Germline CDR1 is MGHDK and CDR2 is SYGVNS. Here the CDR3 DNA reads TGTGCCAGCAGTCCTACACGGGGCCTGAACACTGAAGCTTTCTTT. It translates to CASSPTRGLNTEAFF.

For this clone: The sample carries other DNA sequences with the same CDR3. V and J are TRBV10-2 and TRBJ1-1; D is undetermined. The CDR3 spans 12 residues. The V and J ends lost 0 bases and 3 bases respectively, with 2 bases between them. The germline CDR1 and CDR2 sequences are WSHSY and SAAADI. The CDR3: CASSESHTEAFF. The CDR3 DNA sequence: TGCGCCAGCAGTGAGTCCCACACTGAAGCTTTCTTT.

The V and J genes are TRBV6-5 and TRBJ1-5, with D possibly being TRBD1 (5 bases). The CDR3 is made up of 15 amino acids. CDR1 MNHEY and CDR2 SVGAGI come from the germline V gene. V was trimmed by 0 bases and J by 4 bases, leaving 10 bases between them. The CDR3 reads CASSYSWAGNQPQHF. DNA for the CDR3: TGTGCCAGCAGTTACTCATGGGCAGGGAATCAGCCCCAGCATTTT.

The CDR3 nucleotides read TGTGCCATCACCCTCGACAGAGACTATGGCTACACCTTC. Translating gives CAITLDRDYGYTF. The chain links TRBV10-3 to TRBJ1-2; possibly TRBD1 for D (5 bases). The CDR3 has 13 amino acids. Trimming cost V 7 bases and J 3 bases, with 12 bases left between them. The V gene's germline CDR1 is ENHRY and CDR2 SYGVKD.

The chain employs TRBV19 and TRBJ1-5; D is uncertain. CDR3 length equals 13 residues. CDR1 is LNHDA, CDR2 SQIVND, per germline (reference sequence). V was shortened by 3 bases and J by 6 bases, with 9 bases between the two germline ends. DNA for the CDR3: TGTGCCAGTAGTATTAGAGGACCTCAGCCCCAGCATTTT. Protein: CASSIRGPQPQHF.

This rearrangement joins TRBV10-3 to TRBJ2-3; no definite D call. Germline V gene sequence: CDR1 ENHRY, CDR2 SYGVKD. The V end lost 8 bases, the J end lost 3 bases, and 12 bases lay between the germline ends. The CDR3 totals 13 residues. The CDR3 is CAIGYGRTDTQYF. The DNA for the CDR3 is TGTGCCATCGGTTACGGGCGTACAGATACGCAGTATTTT.

A word on this clone: Additional DNA sequences in this sample encode the identical CDR3. This chain connects TRBV5-1 to TRBJ2-5; D is uncertain. V was trimmed by 0 bases and J by 1 base, leaving 1 base between them. Germline lookup yields CDR1 SGHRS and CDR2 YFSETQ. The CDR3 covers 12 residues. The CDR3 loop reads CASSLAQETQYF. CDR3 bases: TGCGCCAGCAGCTTGGCCCAAGAGACCCAGTACTTC.

The chain has TRBV6-5 and TRBJ2-7; 8 bases fit TRBD1. The junction had 7 bases not matched to a gene; V was cut back by 2 bases and J by 1 base. Germline assignment: CDR1 MNHEY and CDR2 SVGAGI. The CDR3 extends over 16 amino acids. This CDR3 is CASSYPRTGSSYEQYF. The CDR3 nucleotides are TGTGCCAGCAGTTACCCCAGGACAGGGTCTTCCTACGAGCAGTACTTC.

The rearrangement joins TRBV7-9 to TRBJ1-1; 8 bases fit TRBD1. This CDR3 spans 13 amino acids. Germline trimming cut 7 bases from V and 1 base from J; bases unmatched to any gene: 2. The V gene's germline CDR1 is SEHNR and CDR2 FQNEAQ (reference sequence). The CDR3 DNA follows: TGTGCCAGCACGGACAGGGCGAACACTGAAGCTTTCTTT. As protein: CASTDRANTEAFF. Full variable domain (rest looked up from reference TRBV7-9 and TRBJ1-1): DTGVSQNPRHKITKRGQNVTFRCDPISEHNRLYWYRQTLGQGPEFLTYFQNEAQLEKSRLLSDRFSAERPKGSFSTLEIQRTEQGDSAMYLCASTDRANTEAFFGQGTRLTVV.

The CDR3 protein is CASSQGASSGNTIYF. CDR3 DNA: TGTGCCAGCAGCCAAGGGGCATCCTCTGGAAACACCATATATTTT. V usage is TRBV3-1 (or the pseudogene TRBV3-2) and J usage is TRBJ1-3; D ambiguous. Germline V gene data show CDR1 as LGHDT and CDR2 as YNNKEL (reference sequence). V was shortened by 1 base and J by 0 bases, with 7 bases between the two germline ends. This CDR3 contains 15 residues.

The chain has TRBV5-1 and TRBJ2-6; 8 bases are shared with TRBD2. Per the germline V gene, CDR1 is SGHRS and CDR2 is YFSETQ. This CDR3 has 19 residues. Trimming at V came to 4 bases and at J to 0 bases, leaving 12 bases not matched to a gene. The CDR3 reads CASSPSGGLLISGANVLTF. The CDR3 DNA is TGCGCCAGCAGCCCAAGCGGGGGCCTACTGATCTCTGGGGCCAACGTCCTGACTTTC. Filled out from reference TRBV5-1 and TRBJ2-6, the complete variable domain reads KAGVTQTPRYLIKTRGQQVTLSCSPISGHRSVSWYQQTPGQGLQFLFEYFSETQRNKGNFPGRFSGRQFSNSRSEMNVSTLELGDSALYLCASSPSGGLLISGANVLTFGAGSRLTVL.

The chain joins TRBV29-1 to TRBJ2-7, with 10 bases aligning to TRBD1. CDR1 and CDR2 (germline): SQVTM, ANQGSEA. The CDR3 has 17 amino acids. The trim removed 4 bases at V and 5 bases at J, leaving 17 bases unmatched. The CDR3 sequence: CSVARFSLGQGLHEQYF. The CDR3 region has the DNA TGCAGCGTTGCCCGCTTCTCGCTGGGACAGGGGCTGCACGAGCAGTACTTC.

Comments on this clone: One end of the junction does not line up with germline, which may come from a read error. The CDR3 protein is CASCLRVAGGQGDTQYF. DNA for the CDR3: TGTGCCAGCTGTTTAAGGGTGGCGGGGGGGCAGGGCGATACGCAGTATTTT. The V call is TRBV27, the J call TRBJ2-3, with 9 bases that match TRBD2. The CDR3 is 17 residues long. The V gene's germline CDR1 is MNHEY and CDR2 SMNVEV (reference sequence).

Comments on this clone: Other DNA sequences of this sample code for an identical CDR3. The chain uses TRBV7-2 and TRBJ1-5; D call uncertain. CDR3 size: 13 residues. Per the germline V gene, CDR1 is SGHTA and CDR2 is FQGNSA. Trimming removed 5 bases at V and 5 bases at J, with 10 bases between. The CDR3 coding sequence is TGTGCCAGCAGCAGTCAAGGAGATCAGCCCCAGCATTTT. This sequence encodes CASSSQGDQPQHF.

The CDR3 nucleotides read TGCGCCAGCAGCTTGGAGGGCAGGGAGGACACTGAAGCTTTCTTT. Its protein product is CASSLEGREDTEAFF. The chain uses TRBV5-1 and TRBJ1-1; a weak D match, TRBD1 (5 bases). The length of the CDR3 is 15 residues. V dropped 0 bases and J dropped 3 bases, with 12 bases sitting between them. Germline CDR1 is SGHRS and CDR2 is YFSETQ.

The chain joins TRBV9 to TRBJ2-7; D call uncertain. The V end was cut by 0 bases, the J end by 0 bases, with 13 bases between. The CDR3 is 16 residues long. CDR1 SGDLS and CDR2 YYNGEE come from the germline V gene. The CDR3 coding sequence is TGTGCCAGCAGCGTAGAGGCAGGCGCCCGCTCCTACGAGCAGTACTTC. Amino acids: CASSVEAGARSYEQYF.

The chain combines TRBV5-4 with TRBJ1-2, with TRBD1 identical over 7 bases. CDR1 is SGHNT and CDR2 is YYREEE in the germline V gene (reference sequence). The length of the CDR3 is 15 residues. Trimming took 1 base from V and 4 from J; bases not matched to a gene: 7. The CDR3 region has the DNA TGTGCCAGCAGCTTGACAGGGGATATCCTCTATGGCTACACCTTC. Amino acid sequence: CASSLTGDILYGYTF.

The chain joins TRBV19 to TRBJ1-2, with D maybe TRBD1 (6 bases). Germline V gene data show CDR1 as LNHDA and CDR2 as SQIVND (reference sequence). The ends were cut back, 7 bases at V and 3 bases at J, with 15 bases in the middle. The CDR3 spans 14 residues. The CDR3, as DNA: TGTGCCAGTACCCTCTGGGGGGGCGACTATGGCTACACCTTC. Translated: CASTLWGGDYGYTF. The full variable domain, in which reference TRBV19 and TRBJ1-2 provide the parts outside the CDR3, is DGGITQSPKYLFRKEGQNVTLSCEQNLNHDAMYWYRQDPGQGLRLIYYSQIVNDFQKGDIAEGYSVSREKKESFPLTVTSAQKNPTAFYLCASTLWGGDYGYTFGSGTRLTVV.

V and J are TRBV7-2 and TRBJ2-1, with no clear D. The germline V gene has CDR1 SGHTA and CDR2 FQGNSA. The CDR3 has 16 residues. Between the trimmed V and J ends, which lost 1 base and 0 bases, there was a span of 10 bases. CDR3: CASSLDDKYSYNEQFF. The DNA for the CDR3 is TGTGCCAGCAGCTTAGATGACAAATACTCCTACAATGAGCAGTTCTTC. The whole variable domain, filled in from reference TRBV7-2 and TRBJ2-1, reads GAGVSQSPSNKVTEKGKDVELRCDPISGHTALYWYRQSLGQGLEFLIYFQGNSAPDKSGLPSDRFSAERTGGSVSTLTIQRTQQEDSAVYLCASSLDDKYSYNEQFFGPGTRLTVL.